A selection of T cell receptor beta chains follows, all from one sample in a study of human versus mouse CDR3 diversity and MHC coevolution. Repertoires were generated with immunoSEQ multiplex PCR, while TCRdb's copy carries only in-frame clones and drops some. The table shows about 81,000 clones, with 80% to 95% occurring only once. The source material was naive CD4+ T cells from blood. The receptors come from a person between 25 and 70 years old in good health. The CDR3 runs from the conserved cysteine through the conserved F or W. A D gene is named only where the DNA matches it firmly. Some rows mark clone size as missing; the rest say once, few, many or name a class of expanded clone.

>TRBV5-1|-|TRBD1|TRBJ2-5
CASWGQGFSAETQYF
TGCGCCAGCTGGGGACAGGGATTTTCGGCAGAGACCCAGTACTTC
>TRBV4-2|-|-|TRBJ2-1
CASSQRGAGGAGNEQFF
TGTGCCAGCAGCCAACGGGGGGCTGGGGGGGCGGGCAATGAGCAGTTCTTC
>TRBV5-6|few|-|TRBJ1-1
CASSLPPGRLATEAFF
TGTGCCAGCAGCCTCCCGCCCGGGAGGTTGGCCACTGAAGCTTTCTTT
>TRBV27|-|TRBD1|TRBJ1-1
CASSLQGANTEAFF
TGTGCCAGCAGTCTCCAGGGGGCGAACACTGAAGCTTTCTTT
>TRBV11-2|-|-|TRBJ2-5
CASSLVLQETQYF
TGTGCCAGCAGCTTAGTACTTCAAGAGACCCAGTACTTC
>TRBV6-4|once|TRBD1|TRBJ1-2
CASSGTGSYGYTF
TGTGCCAGCAGTGGGACAGGATCGTATGGCTACACCTTC
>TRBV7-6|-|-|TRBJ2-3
CASSWGSLDTQYF
TGTGCCAGCAGCTGGGGCTCGTTGGATACGCAGTATTTT
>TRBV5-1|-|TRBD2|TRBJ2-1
CASSFSSGGASEQFF
TGCGCCAGCAGCTTCTCTAGCGGGGGGGCATCTGAGCAGTTCTTC
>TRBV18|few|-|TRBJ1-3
CASSQIPGRNSGNTIYF
TGTGCCAGCTCACAAATACCGGGGAGGAACTCTGGAAACACCATATATTTT
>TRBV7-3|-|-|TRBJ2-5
CASSRDNSETQYF
TGTGCCAGCAGCCGGGACAACTCAGAGACCCAGTACTTC
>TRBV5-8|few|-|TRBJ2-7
CASSSGNTYEQYF
TGTGCCAGCAGCTCCGGGAATACCTACGAGCAGTACTTC
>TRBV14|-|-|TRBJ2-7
CASSPTVGLGEQYF
TGTGCCAGCAGCCCCACGGTCGGTTTGGGCGAGCAGTACTTC
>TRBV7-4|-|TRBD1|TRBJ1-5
CASSFWGTGGIRIPNGNQPQHF
TGTGCCAGCAGCTTTTGGGGGACAGGGGGCATCCGAATCCCGAATGGCAATCAGCCCCAGCATTTT
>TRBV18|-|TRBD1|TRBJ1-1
CASSTTGGTEAFF
TGTGCCAGCTCAACGACAGGGGGCACTGAAGCTTTCTTT
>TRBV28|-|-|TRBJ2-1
CASTRGGADEQFF
TGTGCCAGCACAAGAGGGGGGGCCGATGAGCAGTTCTTC
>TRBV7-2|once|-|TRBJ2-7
CASSLDSEGTYEQYF
TGTGCCAGCAGCTTAGATTCGGAGGGTACCTACGAGCAGTACTTC
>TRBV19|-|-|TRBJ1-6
CASSSEAYSPLHF
TGTGCCAGTAGTTCAGAGGCTTATTCACCCCTCCACTTT
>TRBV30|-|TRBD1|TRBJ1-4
CACNRDSNNEKLFF
TGTGCCTGCAACCGGGACAGTAATAATGAAAAACTGTTTTTT
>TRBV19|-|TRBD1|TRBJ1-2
CASIQGDRSLGYTF
TGTGCCAGTATTCAGGGGGACAGGAGCCTTGGCTACACCTTC
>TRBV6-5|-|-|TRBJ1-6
CASSYSAGSGSPLHF
TGTGCCAGCAGTTACTCGGCGGGCTCCGGTTCACCCCTCCACTTT
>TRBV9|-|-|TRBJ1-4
CASSGGMVREKLFF
TGTGCCAGCAGCGGGGGCATGGTACGAGAGAAACTGTTTTTT
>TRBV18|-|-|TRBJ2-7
CASSRKQDSEQYF
TGTGCCAGCTCACGAAAGCAGGACAGCGAGCAGTACTTC
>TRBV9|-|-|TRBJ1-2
CASSVSQGYGYTF
TGTGCCAGCAGCGTGAGCCAGGGGTATGGCTACACCTTC
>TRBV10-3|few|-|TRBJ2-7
CAIGEGQGNVF
TGTGCCATCGGGGAGGGGCAGGGGAACGTTTTC
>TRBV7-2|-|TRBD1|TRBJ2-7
CASSFLTGTGAREQYF
TGTGCCAGCAGCTTTTTGACCGGGACAGGGGCCCGGGAGCAGTACTTC
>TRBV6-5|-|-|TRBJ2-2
CASTTGFGELFF
TGTGCCAGCACCACAGGGTTTGGGGAGCTGTTTTTT
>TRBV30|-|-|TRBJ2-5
CAWSRIEREETQYF
TGTGCCTGGAGTCGTATAGAGAGGGAGGAGACCCAGTACTTC
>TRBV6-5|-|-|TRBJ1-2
CASIAGSANYGYTF
TGTGCCAGCATTGCAGGGTCTGCCAACTATGGCTACACCTTC
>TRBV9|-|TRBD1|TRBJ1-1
CATDFMRGREIQNTEAFF
TGTGCCACTGATTTTATGAGGGGGCGAGAGATACAAAACACTGAAGCTTTCTTT
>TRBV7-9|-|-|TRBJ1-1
CASSPGRANTEAFF
TGTGCCAGCAGCCCTGGCAGGGCTAACACTGAAGCTTTCTTT
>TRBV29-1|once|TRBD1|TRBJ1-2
CSVDSRQGARGYGYTF
TGCAGCGTTGACTCTAGACAGGGGGCGCGAGGCTATGGCTACACCTTC
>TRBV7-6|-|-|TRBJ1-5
CASSLATDQPQHF
TGTGCCAGCAGCTTGGCCACAGACCAGCCCCAGCATTTT
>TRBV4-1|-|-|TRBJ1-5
CASSQAAGGQPQHF
TGCGCCAGCAGCCAAGCGGCGGGAGGTCAGCCCCAGCATTTT
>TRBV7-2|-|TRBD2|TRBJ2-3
CASSWRASGLDTQYF
TGTGCCAGCAGCTGGAGGGCTAGCGGGTTAGATACGCAGTATTTT
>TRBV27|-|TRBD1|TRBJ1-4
CASSFQGAGEKLFF
TGTGCCAGCAGTTTTCAGGGGGCAGGGGAAAAACTGTTTTTT
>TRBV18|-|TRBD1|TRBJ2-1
CASSPDRGNYNEQFF
TGTGCCAGCTCACCTGACAGGGGAAATTACAATGAGCAGTTCTTC
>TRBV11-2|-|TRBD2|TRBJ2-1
CASTFQPGLATGSEFF
TGTGCCAGCACCTTTCAACCGGGACTAGCCACGGGGTCCGAGTTCTTC
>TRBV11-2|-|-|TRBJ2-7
CASSLDRGHYEQYF
TGTGCCAGCAGCTTAGACAGGGGACACTACGAGCAGTACTTC
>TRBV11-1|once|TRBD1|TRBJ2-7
CASSRNRGARYEQYF
TGTGCCAGCAGCCGAAACAGGGGAGCTAGGTACGAGCAGTACTTC
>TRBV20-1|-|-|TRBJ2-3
CSVPRLDTQYF
TGCAGTGTTCCCCGTTTAGATACGCAGTATTTT
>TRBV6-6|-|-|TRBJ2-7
CASSYVNEQYF
TGTGCCAGCAGTTATGTAAATGAGCAGTACTTC
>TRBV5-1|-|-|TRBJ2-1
CASSLAGQDEQFF
TGCGCCAGCAGCTTGGCAGGGCAAGATGAGCAGTTCTTC
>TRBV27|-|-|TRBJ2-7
CASSRGFPSYEQYF
TGTGCCAGCAGTCGGGGGTTCCCGTCCTACGAGCAGTACTTC
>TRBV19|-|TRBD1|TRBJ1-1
CASSIQGARTEAFF
TGTGCCAGTAGTATTCAGGGGGCACGCACTGAAGCTTTCTTT
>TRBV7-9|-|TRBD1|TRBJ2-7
CASSPTGETFYEQYF
TGTGCCAGCAGCCCGACAGGGGAAACTTTCTACGAGCAGTACTTC
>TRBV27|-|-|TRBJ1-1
CASSLWLGGQNTEAFF
TGTGCCAGCAGTTTATGGTTGGGGGGGCAGAACACTGAAGCTTTCTTT
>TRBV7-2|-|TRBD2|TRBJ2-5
CASSLKSGGALLETQYF
TGTGCCAGCAGCTTGAAAAGCGGGGGGGCTCTTCTGGAGACCCAGTACTTC
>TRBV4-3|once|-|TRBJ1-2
CASSQDHQVEYGYTF
TGCGCCAGCAGCCAAGATCACCAGGTTGAATATGGCTACACCTTC
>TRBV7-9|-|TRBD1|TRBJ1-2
CASSPQPGTGGSYTF
TGTGCCAGCAGCCCTCAACCCGGGACAGGGGGCAGCTACACCTTC
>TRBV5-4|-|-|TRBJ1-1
CASSLGLTGWDTEAFF
TGTGCCAGCAGCTTGGGACTAACAGGGTGGGACACTGAAGCTTTCTTT
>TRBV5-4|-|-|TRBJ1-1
CASSLEHQNTEAFF
TGTGCCAGCAGCTTGGAACACCAGAACACTGAAGCTTTCTTT
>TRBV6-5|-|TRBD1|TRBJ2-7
CASSLFGTGSLEQYF
TGTGCCAGCAGTTTGTTTGGGACAGGGTCCCTCGAGCAGTACTTC
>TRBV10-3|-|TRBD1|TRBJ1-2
CAITAWGQGATNYGYTF
TGTGCCATCACGGCGTGGGGTCAGGGGGCAACTAACTATGGCTACACCTTC
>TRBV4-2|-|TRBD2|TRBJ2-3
CASSQETSGGGTDTQYF
TGTGCCAGCAGCCAAGAAACTAGCGGGGGGGGCACAGATACGCAGTATTTT
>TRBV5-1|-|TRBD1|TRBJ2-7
CASSSLPGQGIYEQYF
TGCGCCAGCAGCTCACTCCCGGGACAGGGTATCTACGAGCAGTACTTC